The clone carrying this T cell receptor (beta chain) came up many times. The source of the sample is a study of T cells after yellow fever vaccination. V was clipped by 7 bases and J by 5 bases, with 24 bases between them. The CDR3 length is 16 residues. Germline V gives CDR1 SGHRS, CDR2 YFSETQ. TCRdb re-derived calls from the 5' RACE reads in MiXCR, one entry per CDR3 protein. The table lists 100,000 to 150,000 distinct CDR3 sequences, under 8.5% of them singletons. The chain combines TRBV5-1 with TRBJ2-5, with D tentatively TRBD2 (5 bases). The receptor comes from a man in his late teens or twenties who received the YFV17D yellow fever vaccine. The sample in question was CD4+ T cells sorted from PBMCs, obtained less than 11 days after the first yellow fever vaccination. The CDR3 region is CASWEMGIGFPETQYF. The DNA of the CDR3 is TGCGCCAGCTGGGAGATGGGGATCGGATTTCCTGAGACCCAGTACTTC. Together with reference TRBV5-1 and TRBJ2-5, the CDR3 gives the full variable domain: KAGVTQTPRYLIKTRGQQVTLSCSPISGHRSVSWYQQTPGQGLQFLFEYFSETQRNKGNFPGRFSGRQFSNSRSEMNVSTLELGDSALYLCASWEMGIGFPETQYFGPGTRLLVL.